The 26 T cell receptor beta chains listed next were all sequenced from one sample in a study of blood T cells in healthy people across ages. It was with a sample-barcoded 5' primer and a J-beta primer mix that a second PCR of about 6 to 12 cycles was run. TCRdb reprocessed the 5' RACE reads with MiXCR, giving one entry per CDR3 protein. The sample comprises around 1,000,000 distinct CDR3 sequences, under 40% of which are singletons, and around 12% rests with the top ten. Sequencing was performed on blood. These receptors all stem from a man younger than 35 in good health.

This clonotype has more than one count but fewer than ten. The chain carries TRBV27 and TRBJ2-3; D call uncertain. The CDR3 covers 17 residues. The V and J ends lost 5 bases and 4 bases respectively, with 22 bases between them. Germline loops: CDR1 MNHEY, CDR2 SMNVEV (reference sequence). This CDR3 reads CASSPGPPSLFPDTQYF. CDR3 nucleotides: TGTGCCAGCAGTCCAGGACCGCCCTCCTTGTTTCCAGATACGCAGTATTTT.

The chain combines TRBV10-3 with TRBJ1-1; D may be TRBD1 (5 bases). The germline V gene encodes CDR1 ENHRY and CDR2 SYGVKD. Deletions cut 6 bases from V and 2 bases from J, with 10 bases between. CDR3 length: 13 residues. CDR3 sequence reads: CAISDSLNTEAFF. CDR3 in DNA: TGTGCCATCAGCGACAGCCTAAACACTGAAGCTTTCTTT.

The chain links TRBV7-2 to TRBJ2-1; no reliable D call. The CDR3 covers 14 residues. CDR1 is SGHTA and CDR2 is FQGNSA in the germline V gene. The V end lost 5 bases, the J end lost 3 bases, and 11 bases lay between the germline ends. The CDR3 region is CASSPTDLYNEQFF. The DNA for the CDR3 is TGTGCCAGCAGCCCGACGGATCTCTACAATGAGCAGTTCTTC. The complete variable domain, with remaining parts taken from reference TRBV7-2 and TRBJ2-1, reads GAGVSQSPSNKVTEKGKDVELRCDPISGHTALYWYRQSLGQGLEFLIYFQGNSAPDKSGLPSDRFSAERTGGSVSTLTIQRTQQEDSAVYLCASSPTDLYNEQFFGPGTRLTVL.

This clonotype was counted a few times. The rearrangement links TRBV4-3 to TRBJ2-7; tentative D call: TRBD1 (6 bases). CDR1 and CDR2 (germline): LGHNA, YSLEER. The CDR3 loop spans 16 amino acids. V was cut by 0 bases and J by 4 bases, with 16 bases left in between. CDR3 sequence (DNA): TGCGCCAGCAGCCAAGATAGAACAGGGTTCTGGTACGAGCAGTACTTC. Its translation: CASSQDRTGFWYEQYF.

CDR3 sequence: CSARPTYNEQFF. In DNA, the CDR3 is TGCAGTGCTAGGCCCACCTACAATGAGCAGTTCTTC. This chain joins TRBV20-1 and TRBJ2-1, with D hard to call. This CDR3 has 12 amino acids. Per germline, CDR1 DFQATT and CDR2 SNEGSKA (reference sequence). V shed 3 bases and J shed 2 bases, with 5 bases lying between them.

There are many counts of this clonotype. The CDR3 nucleotides read TGCAGTGCTGGTCCGCAAATGGGCTACACCTTC. Translation gives CSAGPQMGYTF. The gene calls are TRBV20-1 and TRBJ1-2, with unresolved D. The CDR3 has 11 amino acids. From germline, CDR1 is DFQATT and CDR2 SNEGSKA (reference sequence). Between the trimmed V and J ends, which lost 5 bases and 8 bases, there was a span of 12 bases.

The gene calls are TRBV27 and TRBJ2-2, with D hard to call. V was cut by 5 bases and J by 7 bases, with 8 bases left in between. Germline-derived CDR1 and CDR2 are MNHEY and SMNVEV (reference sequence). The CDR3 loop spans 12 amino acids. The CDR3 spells CASSKDHGELFF. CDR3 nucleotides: TGTGCCAGCAGTAAGGACCACGGGGAGCTGTTTTTT.

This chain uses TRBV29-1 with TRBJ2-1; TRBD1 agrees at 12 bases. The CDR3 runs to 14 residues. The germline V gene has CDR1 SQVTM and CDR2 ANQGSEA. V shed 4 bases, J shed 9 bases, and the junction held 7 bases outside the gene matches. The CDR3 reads CSVVGQGALAEQFF. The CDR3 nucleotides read TGCAGCGTTGTGGGACAGGGGGCGCTGGCTGAGCAGTTCTTC.

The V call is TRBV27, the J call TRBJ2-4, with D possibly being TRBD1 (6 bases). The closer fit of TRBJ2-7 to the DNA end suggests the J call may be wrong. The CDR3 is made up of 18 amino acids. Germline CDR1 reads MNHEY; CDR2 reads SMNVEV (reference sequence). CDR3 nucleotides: TGTGCCAGCAGTTTATTTACATCGACAGGATCCCCCACCTACGAGCAGTACTTC. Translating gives CASSLFTSTGSPTYEQYF.

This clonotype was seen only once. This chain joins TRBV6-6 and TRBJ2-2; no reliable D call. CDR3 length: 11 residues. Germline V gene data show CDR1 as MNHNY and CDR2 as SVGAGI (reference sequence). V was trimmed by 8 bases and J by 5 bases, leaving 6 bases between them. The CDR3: CASATTGELFF. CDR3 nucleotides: TGTGCCAGCGCAACAACCGGGGAGCTGTTTTTT.

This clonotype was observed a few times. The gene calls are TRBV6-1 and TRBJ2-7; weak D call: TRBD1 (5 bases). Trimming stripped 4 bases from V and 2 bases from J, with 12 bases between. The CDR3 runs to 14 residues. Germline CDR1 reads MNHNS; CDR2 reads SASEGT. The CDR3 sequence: CASSGTLLTYEQYF. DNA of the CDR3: TGTGCCAGCAGTGGGACATTACTCACCTACGAGCAGTACTTC.

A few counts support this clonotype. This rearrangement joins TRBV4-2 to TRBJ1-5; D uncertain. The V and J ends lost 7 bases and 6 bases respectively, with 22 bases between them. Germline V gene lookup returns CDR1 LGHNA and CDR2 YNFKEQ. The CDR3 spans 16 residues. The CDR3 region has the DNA TGTGCCAGCACACAAGACGGATACGGGGAGCCTCAGCCCCAGCATTTT. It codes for CASTQDGYGEPQPQHF.

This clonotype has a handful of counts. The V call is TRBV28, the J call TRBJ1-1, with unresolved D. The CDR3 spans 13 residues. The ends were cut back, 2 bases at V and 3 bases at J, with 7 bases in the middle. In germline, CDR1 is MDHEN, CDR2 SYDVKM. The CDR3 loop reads CASSLNSYTEAFF. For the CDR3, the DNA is TGTGCCAGCAGTTTAAACTCCTACACTGAAGCTTTCTTT.

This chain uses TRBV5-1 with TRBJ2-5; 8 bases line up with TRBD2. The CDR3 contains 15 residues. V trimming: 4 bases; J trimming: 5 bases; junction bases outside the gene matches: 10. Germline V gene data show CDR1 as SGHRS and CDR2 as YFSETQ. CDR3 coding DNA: TGCGCCAGCAGCCCACTAGCGGAGGGCTCTGAGACCCAGTACTTC. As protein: CASSPLAEGSETQYF.

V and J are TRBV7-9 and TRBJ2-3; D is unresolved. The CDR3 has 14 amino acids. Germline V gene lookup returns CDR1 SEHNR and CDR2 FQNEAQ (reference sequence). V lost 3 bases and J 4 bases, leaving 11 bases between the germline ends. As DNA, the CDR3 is TGTGCCAGCAGCTTTGGGGTTAGGTCAGATACGCAGTATTTT. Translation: CASSFGVRSDTQYF.

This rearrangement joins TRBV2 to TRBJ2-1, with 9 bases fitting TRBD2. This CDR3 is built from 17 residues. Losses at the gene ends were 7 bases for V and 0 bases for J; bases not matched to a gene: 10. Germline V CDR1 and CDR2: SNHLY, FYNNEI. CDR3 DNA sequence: TGTGCCAGCATGGGTAGCGGGGGACGAATCTCCTACAATGAGCAGTTCTTC. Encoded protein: CASMGSGGRISYNEQFF.

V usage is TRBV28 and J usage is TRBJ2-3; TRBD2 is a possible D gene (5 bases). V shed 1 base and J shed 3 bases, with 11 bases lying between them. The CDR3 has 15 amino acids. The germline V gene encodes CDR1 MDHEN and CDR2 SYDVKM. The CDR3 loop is CASSLSERITDTQYF. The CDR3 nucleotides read TGTGCCAGCAGTTTATCCGAGCGGATAACAGATACGCAGTATTTT.

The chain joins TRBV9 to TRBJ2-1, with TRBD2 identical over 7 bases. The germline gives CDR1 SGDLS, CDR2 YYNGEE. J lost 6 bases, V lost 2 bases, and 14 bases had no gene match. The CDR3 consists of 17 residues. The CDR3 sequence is CASSVLGRKGGANEQFF. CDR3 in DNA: TGTGCCAGCAGCGTCTTGGGCCGGAAGGGAGGGGCCAATGAGCAGTTCTTC. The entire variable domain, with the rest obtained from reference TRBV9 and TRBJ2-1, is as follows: DSGVTQTPKHLITATGQRVTLRCSPRSGDLSVYWYQQSLDQGLQFLIQYYNGEERAKGNILERFSAQQFPDLHSELNLSSLELGDSALYFCASSVLGRKGGANEQFFGPGTRLTVL.

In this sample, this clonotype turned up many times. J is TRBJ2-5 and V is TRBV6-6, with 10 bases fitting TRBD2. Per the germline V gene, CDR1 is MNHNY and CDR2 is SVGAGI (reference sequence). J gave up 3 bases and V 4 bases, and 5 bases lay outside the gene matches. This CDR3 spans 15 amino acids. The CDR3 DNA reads TGTGCCAGCAGTTGGTGGGGGACTAGCGAAGAGACCCAGTACTTC. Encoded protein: CASSWWGTSEETQYF.

The CDR3 reads CASSPANRVYGYTF. CDR3 coding DNA: TGTGCCAGCAGCCCCGCGAATAGGGTATATGGCTACACCTTC. The chain recombines TRBV7-2 with TRBJ1-2; D is undetermined. The CDR3 has 14 residues. CDR1 and CDR2 (germline): SGHTA, FQGNSA. With 5 bases removed from V and 5 bases from J, the gap between germline ends came to 15 bases. Full variable domain (missing parts from reference TRBV7-2 and TRBJ1-2): GAGVSQSPSNKVTEKGKDVELRCDPISGHTALYWYRQSLGQGLEFLIYFQGNSAPDKSGLPSDRFSAERTGGSVSTLTIQRTQQEDSAVYLCASSPANRVYGYTFGSGTRLTVV.

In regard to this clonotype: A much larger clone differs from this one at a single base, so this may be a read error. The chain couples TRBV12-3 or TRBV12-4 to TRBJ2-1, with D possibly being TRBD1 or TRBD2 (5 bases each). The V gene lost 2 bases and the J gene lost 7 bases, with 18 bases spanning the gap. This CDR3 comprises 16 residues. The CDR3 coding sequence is TGTGCCAGCAGTTTAATGGTCGGGGCAGGTGGGAATGAGCAGTTCTTC. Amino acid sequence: CASSLMVGAGGNEQFF.

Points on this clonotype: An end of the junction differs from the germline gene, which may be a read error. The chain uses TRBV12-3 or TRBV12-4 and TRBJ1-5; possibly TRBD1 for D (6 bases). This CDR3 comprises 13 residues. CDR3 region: CASRGTWNQTQHF. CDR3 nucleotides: TGTGCCAGCAGGGGGACATGGAATCAGACCCAGCATTTT.

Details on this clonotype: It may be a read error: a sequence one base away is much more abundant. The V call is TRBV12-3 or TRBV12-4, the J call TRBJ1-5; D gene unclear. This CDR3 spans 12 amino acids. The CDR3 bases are TGTGTCAGCAAATATAGCAATCAGCCCCAGCATTTT. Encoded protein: CVSKYSNQPQHF.

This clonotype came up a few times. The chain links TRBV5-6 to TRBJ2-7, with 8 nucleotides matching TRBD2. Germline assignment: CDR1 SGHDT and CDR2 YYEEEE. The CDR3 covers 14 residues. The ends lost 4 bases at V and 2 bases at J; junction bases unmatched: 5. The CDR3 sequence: CASSRGTSPYEQYF. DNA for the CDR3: TGTGCCAGCAGCCGGGGGACTAGTCCCTACGAGCAGTACTTC.

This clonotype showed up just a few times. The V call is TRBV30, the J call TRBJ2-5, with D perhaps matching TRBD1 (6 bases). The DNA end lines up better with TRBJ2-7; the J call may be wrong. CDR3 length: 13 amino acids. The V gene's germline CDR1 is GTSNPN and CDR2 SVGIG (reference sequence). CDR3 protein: CAWRQAGFSEQYF. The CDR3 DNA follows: TGTGCCTGGCGACAGGCTGGTTTCTCCGAGCAGTACTTC.

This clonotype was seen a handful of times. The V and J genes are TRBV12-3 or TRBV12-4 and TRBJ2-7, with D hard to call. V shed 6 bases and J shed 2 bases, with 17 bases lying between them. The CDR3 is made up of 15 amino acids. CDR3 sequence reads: CASSPTGSLAYEQYF. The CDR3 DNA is TGTGCCAGCAGCCCGACCGGCAGCCTAGCCTACGAGCAGTACTTC.